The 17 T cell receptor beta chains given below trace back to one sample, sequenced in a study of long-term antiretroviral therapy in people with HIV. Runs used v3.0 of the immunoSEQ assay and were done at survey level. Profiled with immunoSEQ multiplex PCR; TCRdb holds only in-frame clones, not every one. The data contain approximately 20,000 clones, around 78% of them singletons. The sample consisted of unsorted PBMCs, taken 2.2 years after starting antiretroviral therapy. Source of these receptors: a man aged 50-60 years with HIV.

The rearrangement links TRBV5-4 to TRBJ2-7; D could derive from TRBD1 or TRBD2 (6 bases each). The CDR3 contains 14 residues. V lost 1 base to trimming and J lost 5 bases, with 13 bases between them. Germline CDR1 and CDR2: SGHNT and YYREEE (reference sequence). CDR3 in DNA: TGTGCCAGCAGCTTGTTTGGGGGGCTGAACGAGCAGTACTTC. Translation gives CASSLFGGLNEQYF.

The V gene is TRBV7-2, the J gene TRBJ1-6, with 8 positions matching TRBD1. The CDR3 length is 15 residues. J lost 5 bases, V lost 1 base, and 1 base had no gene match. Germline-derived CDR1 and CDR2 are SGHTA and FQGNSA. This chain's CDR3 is CASSLEGQDNSPLHF. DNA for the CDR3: TGTGCCAGCAGCTTAGAGGGACAGGATAATTCACCCCTCCACTTT.

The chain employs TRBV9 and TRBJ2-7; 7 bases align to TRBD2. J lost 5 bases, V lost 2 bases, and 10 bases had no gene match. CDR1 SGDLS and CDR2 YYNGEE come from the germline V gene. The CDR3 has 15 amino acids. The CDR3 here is CASSVGGGSNHEQYF. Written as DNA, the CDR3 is TGTGCCAGCAGCGTTGGGGGGGGTAGCAACCACGAGCAGTACTTC. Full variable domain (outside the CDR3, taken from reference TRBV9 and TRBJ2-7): DSGVTQTPKHLITATGQRVTLRCSPRSGDLSVYWYQQSLDQGLQFLIQYYNGEERAKGNILERFSAQQFPDLHSELNLSSLELGDSALYFCASSVGGGSNHEQYFGPGTRLTVT.

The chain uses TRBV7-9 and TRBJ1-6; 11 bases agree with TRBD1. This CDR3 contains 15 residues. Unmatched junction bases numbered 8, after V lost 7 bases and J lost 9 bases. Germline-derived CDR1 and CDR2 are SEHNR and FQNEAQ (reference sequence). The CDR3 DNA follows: TGTGCCAGCACCAAAACCGGGACAGGGGGTTCACCCCTCCACTTT. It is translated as CASTKTGTGGSPLHF.

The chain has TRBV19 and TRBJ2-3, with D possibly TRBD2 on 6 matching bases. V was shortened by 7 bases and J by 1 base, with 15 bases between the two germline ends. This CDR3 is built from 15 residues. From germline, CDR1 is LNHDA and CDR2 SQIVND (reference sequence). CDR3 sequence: CASNEGLAGTDTQYF. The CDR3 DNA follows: TGTGCCAGTAATGAGGGACTTGCAGGCACAGATACGCAGTATTTT.

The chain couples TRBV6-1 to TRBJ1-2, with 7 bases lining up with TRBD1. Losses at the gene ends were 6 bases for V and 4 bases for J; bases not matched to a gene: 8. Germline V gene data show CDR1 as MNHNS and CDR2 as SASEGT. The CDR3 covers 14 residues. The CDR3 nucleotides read TGTGCCAGCAGGGGGGCCGGGACAGCCTATGGCTACACCTTC. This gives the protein CASRGAGTAYGYTF.

CDR3: CASSFGTGGEAFF. The CDR3 DNA reads TGTGCCAGCAGCTTCGGGACAGGAGGTGAAGCTTTCTTT. The chain joins TRBV13 to TRBJ1-1; 8 positions match TRBD1. The CDR3 length is 13 residues. Germline V lookup: CDR1 PRHDT, CDR2 FYEKMQ (reference sequence). Losses at the gene ends were 3 bases for V and 7 bases for J; bases not matched to a gene: 4. The variable domain in full, completed from reference TRBV13 and TRBJ1-1, reads AAGVIQSPRHLIKEKRETATLKCYPIPRHDTVYWYQQGPGQDPQFLISFYEKMQSDKGSIPDRFSAQQFSDYHSELNMSSLELGDSALYFCASSFGTGGEAFFGQGTRLTVV.

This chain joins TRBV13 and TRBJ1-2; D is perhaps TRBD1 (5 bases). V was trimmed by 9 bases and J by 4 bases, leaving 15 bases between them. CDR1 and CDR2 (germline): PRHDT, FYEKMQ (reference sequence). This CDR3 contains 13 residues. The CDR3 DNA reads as TGTGCCAGTAATCAACAGGAAGGCTATGGCTACACCTTC. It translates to CASNQQEGYGYTF.

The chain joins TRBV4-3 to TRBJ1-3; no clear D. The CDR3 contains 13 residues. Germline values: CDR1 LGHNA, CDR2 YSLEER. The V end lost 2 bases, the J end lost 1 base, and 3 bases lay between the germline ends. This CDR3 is CASSQSSGNTIYF. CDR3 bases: TGCGCCAGCAGCCAATCGTCTGGAAACACCATATATTTT.

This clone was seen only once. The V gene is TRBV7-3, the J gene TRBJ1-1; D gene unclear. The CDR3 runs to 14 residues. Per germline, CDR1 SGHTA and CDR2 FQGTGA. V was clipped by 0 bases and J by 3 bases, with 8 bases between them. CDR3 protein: CASSLTGRDTEAFF. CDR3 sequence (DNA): TGTGCCAGCAGCTTAACAGGGAGGGACACTGAAGCTTTCTTT.

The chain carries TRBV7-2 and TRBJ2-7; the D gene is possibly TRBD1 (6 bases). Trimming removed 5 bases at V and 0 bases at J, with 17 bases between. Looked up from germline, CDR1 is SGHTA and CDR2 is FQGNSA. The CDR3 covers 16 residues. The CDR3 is CASSPSGTRSSYEQYF. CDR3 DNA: TGTGCCAGCAGCCCCTCGGGGACAAGGAGCTCCTACGAGCAGTACTTC.

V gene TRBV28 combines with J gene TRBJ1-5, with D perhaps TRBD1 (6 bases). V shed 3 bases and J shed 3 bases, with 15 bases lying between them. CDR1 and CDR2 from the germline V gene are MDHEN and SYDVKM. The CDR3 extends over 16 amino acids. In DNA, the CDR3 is TGTGCCAGCAGTTTGATAATCGGACAGTTCAATCAGCCCCAGCATTTT. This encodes CASSLIIGQFNQPQHF.

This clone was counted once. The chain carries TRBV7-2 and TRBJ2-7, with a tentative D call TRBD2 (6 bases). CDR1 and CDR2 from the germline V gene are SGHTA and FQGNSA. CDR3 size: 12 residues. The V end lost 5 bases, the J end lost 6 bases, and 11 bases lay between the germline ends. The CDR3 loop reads CASSQYGGEQYF. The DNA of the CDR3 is TGTGCCAGCAGCCAATACGGGGGCGAGCAGTACTTC.

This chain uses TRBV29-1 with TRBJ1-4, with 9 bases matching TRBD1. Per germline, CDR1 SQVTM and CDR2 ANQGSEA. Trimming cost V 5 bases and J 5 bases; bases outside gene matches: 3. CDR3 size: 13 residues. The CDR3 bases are TGCAGCGTTTTGACAGGGGGAAATGAAAAACTGTTTTTT. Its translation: CSVLTGGNEKLFF. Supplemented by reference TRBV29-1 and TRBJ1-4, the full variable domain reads SAVISQKPSRDICQRGTSLTIQCQVDSQVTMMFWYRQQPGQSLTLIATANQGSEATYESGFVIDKFPISRPNLTFSTLTVSNMSPEDSSIYLCSVLTGGNEKLFFGSGTQLSVL.

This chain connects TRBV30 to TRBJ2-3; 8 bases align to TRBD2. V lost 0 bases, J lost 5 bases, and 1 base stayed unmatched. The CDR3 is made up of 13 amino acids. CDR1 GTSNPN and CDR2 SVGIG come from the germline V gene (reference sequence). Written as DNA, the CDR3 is TGTGCCTGGAGTGTCCGGGAGGGAGATACGCAGTATTTT. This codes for CAWSVREGDTQYF.

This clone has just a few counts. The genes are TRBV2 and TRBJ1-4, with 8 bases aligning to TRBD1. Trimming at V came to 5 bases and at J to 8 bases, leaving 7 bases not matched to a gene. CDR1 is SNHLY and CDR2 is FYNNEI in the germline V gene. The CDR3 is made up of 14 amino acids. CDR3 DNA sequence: TGTGCCAGCAGTTGGACAGGGCCAAAGGAAAAACTGTTTTTT. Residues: CASSWTGPKEKLFF. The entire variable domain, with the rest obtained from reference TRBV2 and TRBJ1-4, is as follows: EPEVTQTPSHQVTQMGQEVILRCVPISNHLYFYWYRQILGQKVEFLVSFYNNEISEKSEIFDDQFSVERPDGSNFTLKIRSTKLEDSAMYFCASSWTGPKEKLFFGSGTQLSVL.

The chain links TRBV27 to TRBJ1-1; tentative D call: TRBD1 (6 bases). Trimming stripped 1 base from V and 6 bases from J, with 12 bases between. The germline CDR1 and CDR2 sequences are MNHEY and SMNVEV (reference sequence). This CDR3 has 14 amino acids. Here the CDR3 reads CASSLYPGVAEAFF. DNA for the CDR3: TGTGCCAGCAGTTTATACCCAGGGGTCGCTGAAGCTTTCTTT.